This T cell receptor beta chain was found in a study of human T cells and chemical hapten exposure. Study-wide background: Mostly female, the patients presented with alopecia areata, totalis or universalis.

The time point was: patch test 2, 6 weeks after DPC sensitization. As for treatment: therapeutic diphenylcyclopropenone sensitization with weekly scalp DPC. TCRdb used MiXCR to reprocess the RACE reads, holding one entry per CDR3 protein. The table lists about 95,000 distinct CDR3 sequences, roughly 10% of them singletons. Sample: whole blood, taken in connection with sensitization to the hapten diphenylcyclopropenone (DPC). The source is a woman aged 35 to 49 with alopecia areata. Some clones in this sample may be carry-over from other donors' samples.

This chain's CDR3 is CSVEESPGTEAFF. As DNA, the CDR3 is TGCAGCGTTGAAGAGTCTCCCGGGACTGAAGCTTTCTTT. This chain joins TRBV29-1 and TRBJ1-1; D remains unclear. Deletions cut 0 bases from V and 5 bases from J, with 10 bases between. The CDR3 length is 13 residues. Germline values: CDR1 SQVTM, CDR2 ANQGSEA.